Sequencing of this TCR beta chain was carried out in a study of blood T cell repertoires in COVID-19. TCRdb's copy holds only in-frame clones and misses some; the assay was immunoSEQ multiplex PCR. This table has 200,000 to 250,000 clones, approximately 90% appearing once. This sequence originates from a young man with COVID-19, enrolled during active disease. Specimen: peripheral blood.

The CDR3 is CASSLLHEGANYGYTF. The DNA for the CDR3 is TGTGCCAGCAGTTTACTTCATGAGGGCGCTAACTATGGCTACACCTTC. J is TRBJ1-2 and V is TRBV28; D ambiguous. The CDR3 runs 16 residues. Germline CDR1 reads MDHEN; CDR2 reads SYDVKM. Trimming removed 2 bases from V and 0 bases from J, with 13 bases in between.